The next 9 T cell receptor beta chains were all read from a single sample in a study of human T cells and chemical hapten exposure. One entry per CDR3 protein results from TCRdb running MiXCR on the RACE reads. The sample contains roughly 100,000 distinct CDR3 sequences, more than 10% of which appear only once. Stated time point: pre-sensitization, week 0. Treatment in this sample: therapeutic diphenylcyclopropenone sensitization with weekly scalp DPC. The sequences come from whole blood, collected in connection with sensitization to the hapten diphenylcyclopropenone (DPC). These receptors originate from a woman aged 50 to 60 with alopecia areata. Some clones in this sample may be carry-over from other donors' samples.

This clonotype was detected ten times or more. CDR3 bases: TGTGCCAGCAGTGAGGGCAGACTAGCCAAAAACATTCAGTACTTC. Encoded protein: CASSEGRLAKNIQYF. This sequence joins TRBV2 and TRBJ2-4; D is uncertain. The CDR3 covers 15 residues. Trimming left V 3 bases short and J 0 bases short, with 9 bases between. CDR1 is SNHLY, CDR2 FYNNEI, per germline.

This clonotype was recorded at least ten times. This chain links TRBV6-5 with TRBJ1-2; TRBD1 is a possible D gene (5 bases). V shed 7 bases and J shed 2 bases, with 14 bases lying between them. The length of the CDR3 is 14 residues. CDR1 is MNHEY and CDR2 is SVGAGI in the germline V gene. The CDR3 DNA reads TGTGCCAGCACCATAGACAGAGGCAACTATGGCTACACCTTC. Its protein is CASTIDRGNYGYTF.

Details on this clonotype: A much larger clone lies one base from this, so it may be a read error. CDR3 region: CASSSGTDTQYF. Here the CDR3 DNA reads TGTGCCAGCAGCTCGGGGACAGATACGCAGTATTTT. V gene TRBV7-6 combines with J gene TRBJ2-3; perhaps TRBD2 as D (5 bases). The CDR3 extends over 12 amino acids. The V gene's germline CDR1 is SGHVS and CDR2 FNYEAQ. V dropped 4 bases and J dropped 3 bases, with 5 bases sitting between them.

CDR3 in amino acids: CASSANGPLATNEKLFF. Here the CDR3 DNA reads TGTGCCAGCAGCGCGAACGGCCCGCTTGCAACTAATGAAAAACTGTTTTTT. This sequence joins TRBV2 and TRBJ1-4; D ambiguous. The germline V gene has CDR1 SNHLY and CDR2 FYNNEI. The CDR3 extends over 17 amino acids. Trimming pared 6 bases from V and 0 bases from J, leaving 17 bases between. Full variable domain (outside the CDR3, taken from reference TRBV2 and TRBJ1-4): EPEVTQTPSHQVTQMGQEVILRCVPISNHLYFYWYRQILGQKVEFLVSFYNNEISEKSEIFDDQFSVERPDGSNFTLKIRSTKLEDSAMYFCASSANGPLATNEKLFFGSGTQLSVL.

The table lists this clonotype with a few counts. The chain is built from TRBV11-2 and TRBJ1-1; a possible D gene is TRBD1 (6 bases). Looked up from germline, CDR1 is SGHAT and CDR2 is FQNNGV. V lost 0 bases and J lost 0, with 8 bases in between. This CDR3 contains 15 residues. CDR3 coding DNA: TGTGCCAGCAGCTTAGAGGGGGCAGTGAACACTGAAGCTTTCTTT. As protein: CASSLEGAVNTEAFF. The variable domain in full, with the rest retrieved from reference TRBV11-2 and TRBJ1-1, is EAGVAQSPRYKIIEKRQSVAFWCNPISGHATLYWYQQILGQGPKLLIQFQNNGVVDDSQLPKDRFSAERLKGVDSTLKIQPAKLEDSAVYLCASSLEGAVNTEAFFGQGTRLTVV.

The V gene is TRBV7-2, the J gene TRBJ2-3; 7 bases agree with TRBD1. The germline V gene has CDR1 SGHTA and CDR2 FQGNSA. This CDR3 comprises 15 residues. V was pared by 5 bases and J by 6 bases, with 11 bases of the junction left unmatched. Here the CDR3 DNA reads TGTGCCAGCAGCCCCTACGACAGGGCGTGGGATACGCAGTATTTT. Amino acids: CASSPYDRAWDTQYF.

This clonotype was observed a few times. The genes are TRBV28 and TRBJ2-7, with TRBD2 matching 7 bases. The germline gives CDR1 MDHEN, CDR2 SYDVKM. J gave up 4 bases and V 10 bases, and 10 bases lay outside the gene matches. The CDR3 is made up of 13 amino acids. The CDR3 protein is CATLERDPYEQYF. DNA of the CDR3: TGTGCCACCTTGGAGCGGGACCCATACGAGCAGTACTTC.

In this sample, this clonotype turned up many times. The chain carries TRBV28 and TRBJ1-1, with 9 bases that match TRBD1. This CDR3 comprises 16 residues. Germline assignment: CDR1 MDHEN and CDR2 SYDVKM. The junction had 9 bases not matched to a gene; V was cut back by 3 bases and J by 4 bases. CDR3 sequence: CASSFGSYRGLTEAFF. The CDR3 bases are TGTGCCAGCAGTTTTGGGTCGTACAGGGGGCTCACTGAAGCTTTCTTT.

This rearrangement joins TRBV10-2 to TRBJ2-7; 9 positions match TRBD1. Trimming took 6 bases from V and 0 from J; bases not matched to a gene: 0. Germline V lookup: CDR1 WSHSY, CDR2 SAAADI. The CDR3 runs 13 residues. This chain's CDR3 is CASRGQGSYEQYF. CDR3 sequence (DNA): TGCGCCAGCAGGGGACAGGGCTCCTACGAGCAGTACTTC.